Following are 17 T cell receptor beta chains from one sample sequenced in a study of human T cells and chemical hapten exposure. Each CDR3 protein is one row after TCRdb ran MiXCR on the RACE reads. The table lists 25,000 to 30,000 distinct CDR3 sequences, around 10% of them singletons. Described time point: patch test 2, 6 weeks after DPC sensitization. Treatment indicated: therapeutic diphenylcyclopropenone sensitization with weekly scalp DPC. The sequencing here drew on whole blood, taken in connection with sensitization to the hapten diphenylcyclopropenone (DPC). These receptor sequences come from a man aged 25 to 40 with alopecia areata. Some clones in this sample may be carry-over from other donors' samples.

This clonotype was picked up a small number of times. The V and J genes are TRBV18 and TRBJ2-5; unclear D gene. Trimming stripped 3 bases from V and 1 base from J, with 3 bases between. The CDR3 runs 12 residues. Germline CDR1 KGHSH, CDR2 LQKENI. Here the CDR3 reads CASSPSQETQYF. The CDR3 coding sequence is TGTGCCAGCTCACCGAGCCAAGAGACCCAGTACTTC.

This clonotype was observed at least ten times. J is TRBJ2-7 and V is TRBV3-1; D ambiguous. V was pared by 0 bases and J by 5 bases, with 17 bases between. The germline V gene encodes CDR1 LGHDT and CDR2 YNNKEL (reference sequence). The CDR3 totals 16 residues. The CDR3 is CASSQELGDAPNEQYF. CDR3 DNA sequence: TGTGCCAGCAGCCAAGAGTTGGGCGACGCGCCTAACGAGCAGTACTTC.

The CDR3 bases are TGTGCCAGTAGTATAGATCATCGGGGAAGGGAGCAGTACTTC. Protein sequence: CASSIDHRGREQYF. The rearrangement joins TRBV19 to TRBJ2-7; a weak D match, TRBD2 (5 bases). CDR3 size: 14 residues. Per germline, CDR1 LNHDA and CDR2 SQIVND (reference sequence). Trimming took 0 bases from V and 7 from J, leaving 13 bases between them.

This clonotype was seen many times. The chain is built from TRBV6-5 and TRBJ1-5, with D possibly matching TRBD1 (5 bases). CDR3 size: 12 residues. V was clipped by 0 bases and J by 9 bases, with 6 bases between them. In germline, CDR1 is MNHEY, CDR2 SVGAGI. The DNA for the CDR3 is TGTGCCAGCAGTTACTCAACAGGGCCCCAGCATTTT. It codes for CASSYSTGPQHF.

This clonotype was seen at least ten times. The chain uses TRBV29-1 and TRBJ1-4, with D unresolved. V lost 5 bases, J lost 5 bases, and 9 bases lay in between. The CDR3 sequence is 12 residues long. The germline V gene has CDR1 SQVTM and CDR2 ANQGSEA. The CDR3 nucleotides read TGCAGCGTTCTCAGAGAAAATGAAAAACTGTTTTTT. Residues: CSVLRENEKLFF.

Ten or more counts support this clonotype. The CDR3, as DNA: TGCAGCCTATCAGAGAACACCGGGGAGCTGTTTTTT. Protein: CSLSENTGELFF. The gene calls are TRBV29-1 and TRBJ2-2; no clear D. Germline CDR1 reads SQVTM; CDR2 reads ANQGSEA. This CDR3 is built from 12 residues. V was clipped by 8 bases and J by 1 base, with 8 bases between them.

This clonotype has a count of ten or more. The chain recombines TRBV18 with TRBJ1-1, with unresolved D. Germline V lookup: CDR1 KGHSH, CDR2 LQKENI. The V and J ends lost 2 bases and 1 base respectively, with 5 bases between them. The CDR3 totals 13 residues. The CDR3 bases are TGTGCCAGCTCACCAACGGAGAACACTGAAGCTTTCTTT. Translating gives CASSPTENTEAFF.

This clonotype was detected a few times. The chain joins TRBV4-2 to TRBJ1-1, with TRBD1 matching 10 bases. The CDR3 covers 17 residues. V trimming: 2 bases; J trimming: 1 base; junction bases outside the gene matches: 7. The germline gives CDR1 LGHNA, CDR2 YNFKEQ. The CDR3 loop is CASSQILGTGANTEAFF. As DNA, the CDR3 is TGTGCCAGCAGCCAAATTTTGGGGACAGGGGCGAACACTGAAGCTTTCTTT.

This clonotype was counted ten times or more. This chain connects TRBV30 to TRBJ1-1, with D maybe TRBD1 (5 bases). Trimming left V 0 bases short and J 4 bases short, with 15 bases between. The germline V gene has CDR1 GTSNPN and CDR2 SVGIG (reference sequence). The CDR3 is 15 residues long. CDR3 nucleotides: TGTGCCTGGAGTGTACCGGGGCTCTGGGGCACTGAAGCTTTCTTT. It encodes CAWSVPGLWGTEAFF.

This clonotype has ten or more counts. The chain combines TRBV12-3 or TRBV12-4 with TRBJ2-3, with 8 positions matching TRBD1. The CDR3 length is 11 residues. Trimming removed 8 bases from V and 12 bases from J; junction bases left unmatched: 7. The CDR3 DNA reads as TGTGCCAGCTGCCAGGGGGCCCGCCAGTATTTT. As protein: CASCQGARQYF.

This clonotype appeared many times. This chain joins TRBV5-1 and TRBJ2-2; D ambiguous. Germline CDR1 reads SGHRS; CDR2 reads YFSETQ. The ends were cut back, 3 bases at V and 4 bases at J, with 10 bases in the middle. The CDR3 runs to 14 residues. The CDR3 bases are TGCGCCAGCAGCTCAGTAGACGGCACCGGGGAGCTGTTTTTT. It specifies CASSSVDGTGELFF.

By share of the sample, this clonotype is medium-sized. V usage is TRBV4-3 and J usage is TRBJ2-7, with D possibly matching TRBD2 (5 bases). The V gene's germline CDR1 is LGHNA and CDR2 YSLEER. Trimming removed 0 bases at V and 2 bases at J, with 17 bases between. This CDR3 has 17 amino acids. The CDR3 sequence: CASSQDPVQTGTYEQYF. The DNA for the CDR3 is TGCGCCAGCAGCCAAGATCCCGTGCAAACCGGGACCTACGAGCAGTACTTC.

This chain connects TRBV6-2 or TRBV6-3 to TRBJ2-7; TRBD1 might be the D (5 bases). Trimming cost V 2 bases and J 6 bases, with 14 bases left between them. The CDR3 is 14 amino acids. The germline CDR1 and CDR2 sequences are MNHEY and SVGEGT. The CDR3 DNA is TGTGCCAGCAGTTACCGCACAAGGGGCGGCGAGCAGTACTTC. Its protein is CASSYRTRGGEQYF.

This chain links TRBV5-1 with TRBJ2-6; no definite D call. V lost 0 bases, J lost 0 bases, and 7 bases lay in between. CDR1 is SGHRS and CDR2 is YFSETQ in the germline V gene. The CDR3 sequence is 16 residues long. DNA for the CDR3: TGCGCCAGCAGCTTGGCCGGTGACTCTGGGGCCAACGTCCTGACTTTC. Translated: CASSLAGDSGANVLTF.

Many counts were recorded for this clonotype. CDR3 protein: CASRSPTGNPYGYTF. The CDR3 DNA reads TGTGCCAGCAGGTCTCCGACAGGGAACCCCTATGGCTACACCTTC. The V and J genes are TRBV6-1 and TRBJ1-2; 7 nucleotides agree with TRBD1. Germline V gene sequence: CDR1 MNHNS, CDR2 SASEGT. Trimming cost V 6 bases and J 4 bases; bases outside gene matches: 11. The CDR3 covers 15 residues.

The table lists this clonotype with a few counts. In DNA form, the CDR3 reads TGCGCCAGCAGCCAAGATCCTGCATATACGCAGTATTTT. Protein: CASSQDPAYTQYF. V usage is TRBV4-3 and J usage is TRBJ2-3; D unresolved. Per the germline V gene, CDR1 is LGHNA and CDR2 is YSLEER. Trimming stripped 0 bases from V and 7 bases from J, with 8 bases between. This CDR3 spans 13 amino acids.

About this clonotype itself: A read error is possible here, since a much larger clone lies one base away. The chain recombines TRBV4-3 with TRBJ2-1, with 7 bases lining up with TRBD1. This CDR3 is built from 15 residues. Trimming cost V 7 bases and J 10 bases; bases outside gene matches: 16. The germline gives CDR1 LGHNA, CDR2 YSLEER. CDR3 nucleotides: TGCGCCAGCAACCAGTCCGGGACAGACACGGGGGAGCAGTTCTTC. Protein sequence: CASNQSGTDTGEQFF.